A selection of T cell receptor beta chains follows, all from one sample in a study of vaccination effects on CD4 cells after COVID-19. Measured with immunoSEQ multiplex PCR; TCRdb has only the in-frame clones, and not every one. The sample lists 72,000 or so clones, around two thirds occurring once. Their cognate antigens are unknown. The input for sequencing was CD4+ T cells from PBMCs cultured without peptide, taken after COVID-19 vaccination. The receptors were gathered from a human donor who received a COVID-19 vaccine. Both conserved end residues are part of each CDR3. A D gene is named only where the DNA matches it firmly. Clone size is not always given. Where it is, it says once, few, many or a class for expanded clones.

d_call	v_call	clone_size	j_call	cdr3_nt	cdr3_aa
.	TRBV7-3	.	TRBJ2-5	TGTGCCAGCAGTCCATTCGGGGGCGGGGAGACCCAGTACTTC	CASSPFGGGETQYF
.	TRBV5-6	.	TRBJ2-1	TGTGCCAGCAGTCCGACTCCCGGCGGGTCCTACAATGAGCAGTTCTTC	CASSPTPGGSYNEQFF
.	TRBV12-3/TRBV12-4	few	TRBJ1-2	TGTGCCAGCAGTGGTAACTATGGCTACACCTTC	CASSGNYGYTF
TRBD1	TRBV5-1	.	TRBJ2-2	TGCGCCAGCAGCTTGGGACAGGGGGCCGGCACCGGGGAGCTGTTTTTT	CASSLGQGAGTGELFF
TRBD1	TRBV3-1/TRBV3-2	.	TRBJ1-2	TGTGCCAGCAGCCTCCGACAGGGACATGGCTACACCTTC	CASSLRQGHGYTF
.	TRBV6-5	.	TRBJ1-4	TGTGCCAGCAGTTACTCTCGGGGGCACGAAAAACTGTTTTTT	CASSYSRGHEKLFF
TRBD1	TRBV18	.	TRBJ1-2	TGTGCCAGCTCACCACAAAGGGGGCCCTATGGCTACACCTTC	CASSPQRGPYGYTF
.	TRBV5-1	.	TRBJ1-4	TGCGCCAGCAGCCTCATAGGGGTCCGTAATGAAAAACTGTTTTTT	CASSLIGVRNEKLFF
TRBD1	TRBV27	.	TRBJ2-3	TGTGCCAGCAGTTTCTTAGGGACAGGGAAAGATACGCAGTATTTT	CASSFLGTGKDTQYF
.	TRBV20-1	.	TRBJ1-3	TGCAGTGCTAGTCGCCCCCCAACCGGGGACACCATATATTTT	CSASRPPTGDTIYF
.	TRBV6-4	once	TRBJ1-1	TGTGCCAGCAGCGCCCACACGAACACTGAAGCTTTCTTT	CASSAHTNTEAFF
.	TRBV2	.	TRBJ1-2	TGTGCCAGCAGGACCGAGGGGGTCGGGGGCTACACCTTC	CASRTEGVGGYTF
TRBD1	TRBV18	.	TRBJ1-6	TGTGCCAGCTCGCCGGACAGGGTCGATTCACCCCTCCACTTT	CASSPDRVDSPLHF
TRBD1	TRBV7-2	.	TRBJ1-2	TGTGCCAGCAGCCCACGACAGGGGGAAGGCTACACCTTC	CASSPRQGEGYTF
.	TRBV6-1	once	TRBJ1-1	TGTGCCAGCAGTGAATTCGGGGGTATCGAAGCTTTCTTT	CASSEFGGIEAFF
.	TRBV10-3	.	TRBJ1-5	TGTGCCACCACTTCCGAGGCGGGGTATAGCAATCAGCCCCAGCATTTT	CATTSEAGYSNQPQHF
.	TRBV7-8	.	TRBJ2-3	TGTGCCAGCAGCTGGAGCCGGACAGATACGCAGTATTTT	CASSWSRTDTQYF
.	TRBV11-3	.	TRBJ2-3	TGTGCCAGCAGCTCAGGAGTGGGGGCAAGAAGCACAGATACGCAGTATTTT	CASSSGVGARSTDTQYF
TRBD1	TRBV12-3/TRBV12-4	.	TRBJ1-1	TGTGCCAGCAGGGGGACAGGGCCCACTGAAGCTTTCTTT	CASRGTGPTEAFF
.	TRBV30	few	TRBJ1-2	TGTGCCTGGAGTGTAAAAACAGACACCTATGGCTACACCTTC	CAWSVKTDTYGYTF
.	TRBV6-4	.	TRBJ2-3	TGTGCCAGCAGTGACGACTTCACAGATACGCAGTATTTT	CASSDDFTDTQYF
TRBD1	TRBV11-1	.	TRBJ1-2	TGTGCCAGCAGCGTCACAGGGGAATATTTCGGCTACACCTTC	CASSVTGEYFGYTF
TRBD1	TRBV6-4	.	TRBJ1-3	TGTGCCAGAGAAAGGACAGGCTCTGGAAACACCATATATTTT	CARERTGSGNTIYF
.	TRBV2	.	TRBJ1-6	TGTGCCAGCGACGAGAGGGCGGTTGCATATTCACCCCTCCACTTT	CASDERAVAYSPLHF
TRBD2	TRBV11-2	.	TRBJ2-5	TGTGCCAGCAGCTTAGGGGGACTAGCGGGGTTAGAGACCCAGTACTTC	CASSLGGLAGLETQYF
TRBD2	TRBV4-1	.	TRBJ2-5	TGCGCCAGCAGCCAAGATCCGCGGGGGGCTGGAGAGACCCAGTACTTC	CASSQDPRGAGETQYF
.	TRBV5-1	few	TRBJ2-3	TGCGCCAGCAGCTTGGAGGCAACTAGCACAGATACGCAGTATTTT	CASSLEATSTDTQYF
.	TRBV12-5	.	TRBJ2-5	TGTGCTAGTGCTCCGAGAGGCGAGACCCAGTACTTC	CASAPRGETQYF
.	TRBV7-8	.	TRBJ1-6	TGTGCCAGCAGCTTAATCCGGACTAGCGACTCACCCCTCCACTTT	CASSLIRTSDSPLHF
TRBD1	TRBV12-3/TRBV12-4	.	TRBJ1-2	TGTGCCAGCAGCAGGGGGTGGGACTATGGCTACACCTTC	CASSRGWDYGYTF
TRBD2	TRBV3-1/TRBV3-2	.	TRBJ2-4	TGTGCCAGCACCAAAATGGGACTAGCGGGGGGCCTAGCCAAAAACATTCAGTACTTC	CASTKMGLAGGLAKNIQYF
TRBD2	TRBV3-1/TRBV3-2	.	TRBJ2-4	TGTGCCAGCAGCCAAGATGGCGGGGGGCACATTCAGTACTTC	CASSQDGGGHIQYF
.	TRBV7-2	.	TRBJ2-5	TGTGCCAGCAGCTTAGCGGGGGAGCAAGAGACCCAGTACTTC	CASSLAGEQETQYF
TRBD2	TRBV5-1	.	TRBJ2-3	TGCGCCAGCAGGTCTGGACTAGCGGGGGGGCAAGATACGCAGTATTTT	CASRSGLAGGQDTQYF
TRBD2	TRBV12-5	.	TRBJ2-5	TGTGCTAGTGGTTTGGGCCTAGCGGGGCAAGAGACCCAGTACTTC	CASGLGLAGQETQYF